The rows below give T cell receptor beta chains drawn from one sample of a study of read filtering for tumor transcriptome and immune sequencing. TCRdb analysed the reads with MiXCR anew, one entry per CDR3 protein. Among about 38,000 distinct CDR3 sequences listed, 14% were seen once. The sequencing sample was made of a population of CD138-negative cells sorted from bone marrow. These receptor sequences come from a donor at least 40 years old with multiple myeloma. The CDR3 runs from the conserved cysteine through the conserved F or W. The order of the fields is D gene, V gene, clone size, J gene, CDR3 DNA, CDR3 protein. D genes are given only for firm matches. The size of a clone is reported for some rows only, either as once, few or many, or as a class for expanded clones.

D gene: TRBD1; V gene: TRBV29-1; clone size: many; J gene: TRBJ2-1; CDR3 DNA: TGCAGCGTAGACAGGGATTACGCCTACAATGAGCAGTTCTTC; CDR3 protein: CSVDRDYAYNEQFF
D gene: .; V gene: TRBV7-2; clone size: many; J gene: TRBJ2-3; CDR3 DNA: TGTGCCAGCAGTTCCGACAGAAGCACAGATACGCAGTATTTT; CDR3 protein: CASSSDRSTDTQYF
D gene: TRBD2; V gene: TRBV7-8; clone size: many; J gene: TRBJ2-7; CDR3 DNA: TGTGCCAGCAGCCTGACGGGGGGAGTAAGCGAGCAGTACTTC; CDR3 protein: CASSLTGGVSEQYF
D gene: TRBD2; V gene: TRBV5-5; clone size: many; J gene: TRBJ2-3; CDR3 DNA: TGTGCCAGCAGCTTGTTGGTCGCGGGGGGCAACACAGATACGCAGTATTTT; CDR3 protein: CASSLLVAGGNTDTQYF
D gene: TRBD2; V gene: TRBV19; clone size: many; J gene: TRBJ2-2; CDR3 DNA: TGTGCCAGTACCCCCTGGGAGGGACGAACCGGGGAGCTGTTTTTT; CDR3 protein: CASTPWEGRTGELFF
D gene: .; V gene: TRBV10-3; clone size: many; J gene: TRBJ1-1; CDR3 DNA: TGTGCCATCAGCCGGGACGGAAACACTGAAGCTTTCTTT; CDR3 protein: CAISRDGNTEAFF
D gene: .; V gene: TRBV4-1; clone size: .; J gene: TRBJ1-3; CDR3 DNA: TGCGCCAGCAGCCAAGGGGCTCGCTCTGGAAACACCATATATTTT; CDR3 protein: CASSQGARSGNTIYF
D gene: .; V gene: TRBV5-1; clone size: many; J gene: TRBJ2-7; CDR3 DNA: TGCGCCAGCAGCAGGACGGGACACCTTCAGGAGCAGTACTTC; CDR3 protein: CASSRTGHLQEQYF
D gene: .; V gene: TRBV27; clone size: many; J gene: TRBJ2-7; CDR3 DNA: TGTGCCAGCAGTTTCGGGAGAGGATACTACGAGCAGTACTTC; CDR3 protein: CASSFGRGYYEQYF
D gene: TRBD2; V gene: TRBV7-9; clone size: .; J gene: TRBJ2-3; CDR3 DNA: TGTGCCAGCAGCTTAGTTTCAAGTTCGGGGGGTCCCGGCACAGATAAGCAGTATTTT; CDR3 protein: CASSLVSSSGGPGTDKQYF
D gene: .; V gene: TRBV7-6; clone size: many; J gene: TRBJ2-1; CDR3 DNA: TGTGCCAGCAGCAGCCCGGGTCACTACAATGAGCAGTTCTTC; CDR3 protein: CASSSPGHYNEQFF
D gene: TRBD1; V gene: TRBV5-1; clone size: many; J gene: TRBJ2-1; CDR3 DNA: TGCGCCAGCGTTACGACTACAGGGGGCTATGAGCAGTTCTTC; CDR3 protein: CASVTTTGGYEQFF
D gene: .; V gene: TRBV2; clone size: many; J gene: TRBJ1-5; CDR3 DNA: TGTGCCAGCAGCCCCAGGGGATCAAATGATCAGCCCCAGCATTTT; CDR3 protein: CASSPRGSNDQPQHF
D gene: TRBD1; V gene: TRBV3-1; clone size: .; J gene: TRBJ1-5; CDR3 DNA: TGTGCCAGCAGGGAACAGGGGGCTGTACATCAGCCCCAGCATTTT; CDR3 protein: CASREQGAVHQPQHF
D gene: .; V gene: TRBV11-2; clone size: many; J gene: TRBJ2-1; CDR3 DNA: TGTGCCAGCAGCGACCAGGGTTCCACCTCCTACAATGAGCAGTTCTTC; CDR3 protein: CASSDQGSTSYNEQFF
D gene: TRBD1; V gene: TRBV7-2; clone size: .; J gene: TRBJ2-2; CDR3 DNA: TGTGCCAGCAGGCTATGGGCAGGGGGCACCGGGGAGCTGTTTTTT; CDR3 protein: CASRLWAGGTGELFF
D gene: .; V gene: TRBV30; clone size: .; J gene: TRBJ1-5; CDR3 DNA: TGTGCCTCTAACGCGGGACACGGGGCCCAGCCCCAGCATTTT; CDR3 protein: CASNAGHGAQPQHF
D gene: .; V gene: TRBV12-3/TRBV12-4; clone size: .; J gene: TRBJ1-2; CDR3 DNA: TGTGCCAGCAGCCAGGACCTTAGTAGCTACACCTTC; CDR3 protein: CASSQDLSSYTF
D gene: .; V gene: TRBV10-2; clone size: .; J gene: TRBJ1-2; CDR3 DNA: TGCGCCAGCAGTGTCGGAAGGAATGGCTACACCTTC; CDR3 protein: CASSVGRNGYTF
D gene: TRBD1; V gene: TRBV7-2; clone size: many; J gene: TRBJ2-7; CDR3 DNA: TGTGCCAGCAGCTACCGGGACAGATCCTACGAGCAGTACTTC; CDR3 protein: CASSYRDRSYEQYF
D gene: .; V gene: TRBV6-5; clone size: many; J gene: TRBJ2-1; CDR3 DNA: TGTGCCAGCAGTTACTCGAGCATCTTCTCCTACAATGAGCAGTTCTTC; CDR3 protein: CASSYSSIFSYNEQFF
D gene: .; V gene: TRBV11-2; clone size: many; J gene: TRBJ2-3; CDR3 DNA: TGTGCCAGCAGCCCGCTAGGGGGGCAGGGAACAGATACGCAGTATTTT; CDR3 protein: CASSPLGGQGTDTQYF
D gene: .; V gene: TRBV28; clone size: many; J gene: TRBJ1-5; CDR3 DNA: TGTGCCAGCATGCAGTCAGGGAGCAATCAGCCCCAGCATTTT; CDR3 protein: CASMQSGSNQPQHF
D gene: TRBD2; V gene: TRBV9; clone size: many; J gene: TRBJ2-3; CDR3 DNA: TGTGCCAGCAGCGTAAGCGGGGGAACAGATACGCAGTATTTT; CDR3 protein: CASSVSGGTDTQYF
D gene: .; V gene: TRBV28; clone size: many; J gene: TRBJ1-2; CDR3 DNA: TGTGCCAGCAGTTTGAGAGCTTATGGCTACACCTTC; CDR3 protein: CASSLRAYGYTF
D gene: TRBD1; V gene: TRBV6-6; clone size: many; J gene: TRBJ2-3; CDR3 DNA: TGTGCCAGCAGTTCCGGGACAGTTAGCACAGATACGCAGTATTTT; CDR3 protein: CASSSGTVSTDTQYF
D gene: TRBD1; V gene: TRBV20-1; clone size: many; J gene: TRBJ1-4; CDR3 DNA: TGCAGTGTCAGATCCGGGACAGGTGAAAAACTGTTTTTT; CDR3 protein: CSVRSGTGEKLFF
D gene: .; V gene: TRBV7-9; clone size: .; J gene: TRBJ2-7; CDR3 DNA: TGTGCCCACGGCAGCTCCTACGAGCAGTACTTC; CDR3 protein: CAHGSSYEQYF
D gene: .; V gene: TRBV6-2/TRBV6-3; clone size: many; J gene: TRBJ2-1; CDR3 DNA: TGTGCCAGCAGTTACTCGAGGGCGAAGACCGACCTTTACAATGAGCAGTTCTTC; CDR3 protein: CASSYSRAKTDLYNEQFF
D gene: .; V gene: TRBV20-1; clone size: many; J gene: TRBJ2-7; CDR3 DNA: TGCAGTGCCATTCGACACGTAGAGCAGTACTTC; CDR3 protein: CSAIRHVEQYF
D gene: .; V gene: TRBV27; clone size: many; J gene: TRBJ2-3; CDR3 DNA: TGTGCCAGCAGGGGGGTCCTGCAGGCAGATACGCAGTATTTT; CDR3 protein: CASRGVLQADTQYF
D gene: .; V gene: TRBV28; clone size: .; J gene: TRBJ2-3; CDR3 DNA: TGTGCCAGCAGTTTAGCGGGAACTATAGATACGCAGTATTTT; CDR3 protein: CASSLAGTIDTQYF
D gene: TRBD2; V gene: TRBV10-3; clone size: few; J gene: TRBJ2-3; CDR3 DNA: TGTGCCATCACTAGCGGGGGACCAGATACGCAGTATTTT; CDR3 protein: CAITSGGPDTQYF
D gene: TRBD2; V gene: TRBV5-5; clone size: many; J gene: TRBJ2-5; CDR3 DNA: TGTGCCAGCAGCTTAGGACTAGCGGGGGGCCAAGAGACCCAGTACTTC; CDR3 protein: CASSLGLAGGQETQYF
D gene: .; V gene: TRBV6-5; clone size: many; J gene: TRBJ1-1; CDR3 DNA: TGTGCCAGCAGTTACGGAGGGGGCACTGAAGCTTTCTTT; CDR3 protein: CASSYGGGTEAFF
D gene: TRBD1; V gene: TRBV24-1; clone size: many; J gene: TRBJ2-7; CDR3 DNA: TGTGCCACCAGTGATCCCGGGACAGGGCGGTACGAGCAGTACTTC; CDR3 protein: CATSDPGTGRYEQYF
D gene: .; V gene: TRBV4-2; clone size: many; J gene: TRBJ1-5; CDR3 DNA: TGTGCCAGCAGCCAAGATAGCAATCAGCCCCAGCATTTT; CDR3 protein: CASSQDSNQPQHF
D gene: TRBD2; V gene: TRBV19; clone size: .; J gene: TRBJ2-3; CDR3 DNA: TGTGCCAGTAGGGAGCGGGGGCCCACAGATACGCAGTATTTT; CDR3 protein: CASRERGPTDTQYF
D gene: .; V gene: TRBV5-1; clone size: many; J gene: TRBJ2-7; CDR3 DNA: TGCGCCAGCGCTAAAACCTCCGGGACGGTGACGTACGAGCAGTACTTC; CDR3 protein: CASAKTSGTVTYEQYF
D gene: .; V gene: TRBV23-1; clone size: many; J gene: TRBJ2-2; CDR3 DNA: TGCGCCAGCACCACCTTCCCCCCCTGGACCGGGGAGCTGTTTTTT; CDR3 protein: CASTTFPPWTGELFF
D gene: .; V gene: TRBV6-2/TRBV6-3; clone size: many; J gene: TRBJ2-2; CDR3 DNA: TGTGCCAGCAGTTCCGACAGACTGGCCGGGGAGCTGTTTTTT; CDR3 protein: CASSSDRLAGELFF
D gene: TRBD1; V gene: TRBV7-9; clone size: .; J gene: TRBJ1-1; CDR3 DNA: TGTGCCAGCAGACCCGGGACAGCCCCTACCCAAGCTTTCTTT; CDR3 protein: CASRPGTAPTQAFF
D gene: TRBD1; V gene: TRBV6-2/TRBV6-3; clone size: many; J gene: TRBJ1-1; CDR3 DNA: TGTGCCAGCAGTATCCGGGACAGACCGAACACTGAAGCTTTCTTT; CDR3 protein: CASSIRDRPNTEAFF
D gene: TRBD2; V gene: TRBV10-3; clone size: many; J gene: TRBJ2-5; CDR3 DNA: TGTGCCATCAGTCCTCAACCTCTAGCGGGGGGACAAGAGACCCAGTACTTC; CDR3 protein: CAISPQPLAGGQETQYF
D gene: TRBD1; V gene: TRBV7-9; clone size: .; J gene: TRBJ1-5; CDR3 DNA: TGTGCCAGCAGCATAGATACAGGGGGGAGCAATCAGCCCCAGCATTTT; CDR3 protein: CASSIDTGGSNQPQHF
D gene: TRBD1; V gene: TRBV27; clone size: .; J gene: TRBJ1-1; CDR3 DNA: TGTGCCAGCATTGGACAGGGGGAGGCTTTCTTT; CDR3 protein: CASIGQGEAFF
D gene: .; V gene: TRBV19; clone size: many; J gene: TRBJ1-1; CDR3 DNA: TGTGCCAGTAGTATCAGGGCAGCCCTGGGCACTGAAGCTTTCTTT; CDR3 protein: CASSIRAALGTEAFF
D gene: .; V gene: TRBV5-1; clone size: many; J gene: TRBJ2-1; CDR3 DNA: TGCGCCAGCAGCGTTTTAGGGCAGGACCCTTACAATGAGCAGTTCTTC; CDR3 protein: CASSVLGQDPYNEQFF
D gene: .; V gene: TRBV6-6; clone size: many; J gene: TRBJ2-2; CDR3 DNA: TGTGCCAGCAGTCGCACGAACCCAAACACCGGGGAGCTGTTTTTT; CDR3 protein: CASSRTNPNTGELFF
D gene: TRBD1; V gene: TRBV7-2; clone size: many; J gene: TRBJ2-7; CDR3 DNA: TGTGCCAGCAGCCCACGGACAGGAAGCAATTACGAGCAGTACTTC; CDR3 protein: CASSPRTGSNYEQYF
D gene: .; V gene: TRBV11-3; clone size: many; J gene: TRBJ2-2; CDR3 DNA: TGTGCCAGCAGCTTAGGGCTTTCCACCGGGGAGCTGTTTTTT; CDR3 protein: CASSLGLSTGELFF
D gene: .; V gene: TRBV7-9; clone size: many; J gene: TRBJ2-7; CDR3 DNA: TGTGCCAGCAGTTCCGGGATCTACGAGCAGTACTTC; CDR3 protein: CASSSGIYEQYF
D gene: .; V gene: TRBV3-1; clone size: many; J gene: TRBJ2-3; CDR3 DNA: TGTGCCAGCAGCCAAGAGGTGGGGGCGTCTTATACGCAGTATTTT; CDR3 protein: CASSQEVGASYTQYF
D gene: TRBD1; V gene: TRBV20-1; clone size: many; J gene: TRBJ1-3; CDR3 DNA: TGCAGTGCCAGCACCACTTGGACAGGGTTGGACACCATATATTTT; CDR3 protein: CSASTTWTGLDTIYF
D gene: .; V gene: TRBV7-9; clone size: many; J gene: TRBJ1-1; CDR3 DNA: TGTGCCAGCAGCCCCCCCGAAGCTTTCTTT; CDR3 protein: CASSPPEAFF
D gene: .; V gene: TRBV19; clone size: many; J gene: TRBJ2-3; CDR3 DNA: TGTGCCAGTAGTTTGAATCTTTATAGCACAGATACGCAGTATTTT; CDR3 protein: CASSLNLYSTDTQYF
D gene: .; V gene: TRBV4-1; clone size: many; J gene: TRBJ1-5; CDR3 DNA: TGCGCCAGCAGCTATCGGCAGGGATTGGGTCAGCCCCAGCATTTT; CDR3 protein: CASSYRQGLGQPQHF